This TCR beta chain was identified during a study of Graves' ophthalmopathy and Graves' hyperthyroidism. Background on the study: Hyperthyroidism showing no ophthalmopathy within 18 months of follow-up was stable.

The ends lost 0 bases at V and 5 bases at J; junction bases unmatched: 5. The CDR3 sequence is 15 residues long. Germline CDR1 is MNHEY and CDR2 is SVGAGI. Whole-study results and caveats: With approximately 90% sensitivity and approximately 79% specificity, a 13-signature model separated ophthalmopathy from stable hyperthyroidism. The model reached roughly 70% sensitivity and roughly 72% specificity for predicting ophthalmopathy progression.

RNA transcripts yielded amplified TCR beta CDR3 regions. Following a first-round RT-PCR that used HTBI primers, a second-round multiplex PCR was carried out. TCRdb recomputed calls from the multiplex PCR reads with MiXCR, one row per CDR3 protein. The sample has 580,000 or so distinct CDR3 sequences; roughly 39% are singletons. This clonotype was recorded many times. What it binds is unknown. The receptor was derived from an adult man with Graves' hyperthyroidism. The sample comprised peripheral blood or thyroid tissue (not recorded which). This chain connects TRBV6-5 to TRBJ2-7; 9 nucleotides align to TRBD1. CDR3 loop: CASSYSVQGANEQYF. The CDR3 DNA reads as TGTGCCAGCAGTTACTCTGTACAGGGGGCGAACGAGCAGTACTTC.